Given below is one TCR beta chain in context. Its antigen is undetermined. The CDR3 spans 14 residues. Germline V gives CDR1 MNHEY, CDR2 SVGAGI. Between the trimmed V and J ends, which lost 7 bases and 3 bases, there was a span of 15 bases. Clones were read by immunoSEQ multiplex PCR, and TCRdb kept only the in-frame ones, dropping some. This table has around 100,000 clones, about three quarters appearing once. The sample belongs to a study of Ad26.COV2.S vaccination and SARS-CoV-2 variants. Study conclusions and caveats: Vaccinees and placebo recipients showed similar non-spike TCR breadth. Total T cell responses, in the TCR breadth and depth analyses, may have been underestimated. Spike-specific CD8+ and CD4+ T cell responses reportedly showed substantial breadth after vaccination.

This receptor was obtained from a human donor who had recovered from COVID-19. J is TRBJ1-2 and V is TRBV6-5; maybe TRBD1 (5 bases). Sequenced material: peripheral blood, taken after recovery from COVID-19. CDR3: CASNPLGGYYGYTF. The CDR3 DNA reads as TGTGCCAGCAACCCCCTTGGGGGGTACTATGGCTACACCTTC.